This T cell receptor (beta chain) was obtained from a study of blood T cell repertoires in COVID-19. Recruits, aged 18 to 89 years, lived in 20 to 30 US areas. Germline loops: CDR1 SGHRS, CDR2 YFSETQ. The V gene end was trimmed by 3 bases and the J gene end by 1 base; junction bases not matched to a gene: 3. The CDR3 consists of 15 residues. The protocol was immunoSEQ multiplex PCR, while the TCRdb copy is restricted to in-frame clones and leaves out a portion. This sample has roughly 400,000 clones, with around 92% found just once. The V call is TRBV5-1, the J call TRBJ2-2, with 7 bases that match TRBD2. The source is a woman aged 25-40 years who had recovered from COVID-19. The sample was PBMCs or T cells enriched from blood (not recorded which). The CDR3 region has the DNA TGCGCCAGCAGCTGGGGACTAATGAACACCGGGGAGCTGTTTTTT. Protein product: CASSWGLMNTGELFF.